This TCR beta chain was sequenced in a study of cytomegalovirus exposure and HLA in healthy donors. To note about this clone: Antigen unknown.

Healthy bone marrow donors made up the donors. Germline V gives CDR1 SGDLS, CDR2 YYNGEE. V lost 5 bases to trimming and J lost 8 bases; unmatched junction nucleotides: 5. This CDR3 contains 12 residues. General observations from the study: A link between a missense DCLRE1C variant and TCR beta V- and J-gene trimming emerged from a later analysis. Reportedly, diagnosis of cytomegalovirus status by the classifier showed high specificity and sensitivity.

PCR amplification relied on 60 Vbeta primers (plus 13 Jbeta primers). The data were produced by immunoSEQ multiplex PCR, yet TCRdb's version contains in-frame clones alone and is incomplete. The sample consists of about 140,000 clones, 70% to 75% of them appearing once. Material: PBMCs. The TCR sequence derives from a human donor in good health. V usage is TRBV9 and J usage is TRBJ1-1; 8 bases fit TRBD1. The CDR3 coding sequence is TGTGCCAGCAGTCCAGGGGGCGCGGAAGCTTTCTTT. This sequence encodes CASSPGGAEAFF.